This TCR beta chain derives from a study of cytomegalovirus exposure and HLA in healthy donors. PCR primers comprised 60 Vbeta and 13 Jbeta primers. The protocol was immunoSEQ multiplex PCR, while the TCRdb copy is restricted to in-frame clones and leaves out a portion. The top ten clones hold around 24% of a sample with 80,000 to 100,000 clones, 70% to 80% of them seen once. V lost 3 bases and J lost 3; bases outside the gene matches: 1. This CDR3 has 15 residues. Germline CDR1 SQVTM, CDR2 ANQGSEA. The specimen was PBMCs. The V call is TRBV29-1, the J call TRBJ2-3, with 15 bases that match TRBD2. This TCR came from a man aged 25-45 years in good health and CMV-seropositive. The CDR3, as DNA: TGCAGCGTTGAGGGACTAGCGGGGGGAACAGATACGCAGTATTTT. This sequence encodes CSVEGLAGGTDTQYF.